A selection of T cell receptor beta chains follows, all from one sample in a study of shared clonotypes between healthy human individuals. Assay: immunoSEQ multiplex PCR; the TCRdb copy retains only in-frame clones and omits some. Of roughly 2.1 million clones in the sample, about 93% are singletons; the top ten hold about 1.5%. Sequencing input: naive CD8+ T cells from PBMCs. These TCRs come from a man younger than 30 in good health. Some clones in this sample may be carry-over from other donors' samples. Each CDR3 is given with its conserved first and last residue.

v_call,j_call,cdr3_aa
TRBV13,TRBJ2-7,CASSSGQSVYEQYF
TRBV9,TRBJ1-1,CASSVAGAGEAFF
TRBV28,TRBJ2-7,CASSTPTSGRAYEQYF
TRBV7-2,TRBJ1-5,CASSLTAYSNQPQHF
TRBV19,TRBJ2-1,CASSIIRDTYNEQFF
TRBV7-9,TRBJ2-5,CASSPRQPNQETQYF
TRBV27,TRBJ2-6,CASSLLPNSGANVLTF
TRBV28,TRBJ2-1,CASLAGPYEQFF
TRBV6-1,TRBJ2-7,CASSERGTGYYEQYF
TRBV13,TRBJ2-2,CASSLVRNTGELFF
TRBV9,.,CASSVASDFSYEQYF
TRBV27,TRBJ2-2,CASSSTGGRDGELFF
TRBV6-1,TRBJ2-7,CASSPGQGSYEQYF
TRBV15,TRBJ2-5,CATSRGLGTSETQYF
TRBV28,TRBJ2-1,CASSSVAGYNEQFF
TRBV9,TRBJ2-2,CASSGYRGRALNTGELFF
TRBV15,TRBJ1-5,CATSRSQGTNQPQHF
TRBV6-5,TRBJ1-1,CASSYSAEGRTEAFF
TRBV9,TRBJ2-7,CASSVVPSDRNSYEQYF
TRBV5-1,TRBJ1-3,CASSKSTSSGNTIYF
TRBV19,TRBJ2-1,CASSMSAAQQFF
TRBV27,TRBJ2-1,CASSPSTGEAYNEQFF
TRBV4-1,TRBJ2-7,CASSQEGGAWGYEQYF
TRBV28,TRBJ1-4,CASSAGTGGASREKLFF
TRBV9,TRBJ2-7,CASSVGGSAVYEQYF
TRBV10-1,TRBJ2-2,CASSDKLWSGELFF
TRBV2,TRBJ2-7,CASRVLGVYEQYF
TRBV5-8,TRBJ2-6,CASSLVPISSGANVLTF